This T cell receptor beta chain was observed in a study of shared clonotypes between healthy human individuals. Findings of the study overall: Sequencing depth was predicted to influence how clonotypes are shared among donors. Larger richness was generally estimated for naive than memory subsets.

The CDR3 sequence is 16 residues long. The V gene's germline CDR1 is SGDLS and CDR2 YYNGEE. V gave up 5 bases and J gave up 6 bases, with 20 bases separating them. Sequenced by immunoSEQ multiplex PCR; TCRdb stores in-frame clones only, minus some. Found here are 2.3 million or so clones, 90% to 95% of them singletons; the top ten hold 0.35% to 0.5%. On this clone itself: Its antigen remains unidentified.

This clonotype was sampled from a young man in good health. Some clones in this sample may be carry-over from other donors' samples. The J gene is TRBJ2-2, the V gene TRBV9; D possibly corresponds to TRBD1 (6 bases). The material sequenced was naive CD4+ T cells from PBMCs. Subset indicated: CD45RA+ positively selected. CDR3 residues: CASREESRGTSGELFF. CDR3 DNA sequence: TGTGCCAGCAGAGAGGAGTCCAGGGGCACCTCCGGGGAGCTGTTTTTT.